This entry lists 25 T cell receptor beta chains sequenced from one sample in a study of blood T cell repertoires in COVID-19. Generated by immunoSEQ multiplex PCR, the TCRdb table keeps only in-frame clones and is missing some. Among around 160,000 clones listed, approximately 88% were seen once. The sample consisted of PBMCs or T cells enriched from blood (not recorded which). Every receptor here comes from a woman aged 55-69 years who had recovered from COVID-19.

This clone is a singleton in its sample. This chain links TRBV2 with TRBJ2-7, with D possibly matching TRBD1 (5 bases). The V end lost 2 bases, the J end lost 3 bases, and 14 bases lay between the germline ends. Germline V gene lookup returns CDR1 SNHLY and CDR2 FYNNEI. CDR3 length: 15 residues. Written as DNA, the CDR3 is TGTGCCAGCAGTGAACCCCAGGGAAAATTCTACGAGCAGTACTTC. This encodes CASSEPQGKFYEQYF.

This clone occurred once. This chain uses TRBV28 with TRBJ1-2, with D perhaps matching TRBD1 (6 bases). Trimming took 6 bases from V and 4 from J, leaving 15 bases between them. The germline V gene encodes CDR1 MDHEN and CDR2 SYDVKM. This CDR3 region has 14 residues. The CDR3 sequence is CASSQTGSVYGYTF. The CDR3 DNA reads as TGTGCCAGCAGCCAAACAGGGTCGGTCTATGGCTACACCTTC.

A word on this clone: The junction and the germline gene differ at one end; a read error may be behind it. The V call is TRBV11-2, the J call TRBJ2-3; D gene ambiguous. CDR1 is SGHAT, CDR2 FQNNGV, per germline. The CDR3 extends over 14 amino acids. CDR3 loop: CASSLSGGTDTQYF. As DNA, the CDR3 is TGTGCCAGCAGCTTAAGTGGCGGCACGGATACGCAGTATTTT.

In nucleotides, the CDR3 is TGCGCCAGCAGCTTTCAGGGGGCGGATGAGCAGTTCTTC. It encodes CASSFQGADEQFF. The rearrangement joins TRBV5-1 to TRBJ2-1, with 8 bases aligning to TRBD1. J was trimmed by 8 bases and V by 2 bases; bases with no gene match: 3. CDR3 length equals 13 residues. In germline, CDR1 is SGHRS, CDR2 YFSETQ.

The rearrangement uses TRBV1 and TRBJ2-5; TRBD2 is taken as the D call from the table, unchecked against the DNA. TRBV1 is an annotated pseudogene. The CDR3 extends over 16 amino acids. CDR3 in DNA: TGCACCAGCAGCCCCTTTCGGGGGGGCCTCGGGGAGACCCAGTACTTC. Residues: CTSSPFRGGLGETQYF.

This chain connects TRBV2 to TRBJ2-5, with 9 bases fitting TRBD1. The CDR3 loop spans 15 amino acids. J lost 3 bases, V lost 5 bases, and 7 bases had no gene match. CDR1 SNHLY and CDR2 FYNNEI come from the germline V gene. The CDR3 DNA follows: TGTGCCAGCAGTAAAACAGGGGGCGCGGAAGAGACCCAGTACTTC. Encoded protein: CASSKTGGAEETQYF.

The chain joins TRBV1 to TRBJ2-1; TRBD1 was called by the table and not checked on the DNA. TRBV1 is a pseudogene locus. The CDR3 length is 15 residues. The CDR3, as DNA: TGCACCAGCAGAGGGGGGGGACAGGTAGGCCATGAGCAGTTCTTC. Amino acid sequence: CTSRGGGQVGHEQFF.

The chain links TRBV6-1 to TRBJ2-7, with 8 positions matching TRBD1. Germline trimming cut 2 bases from V and 5 bases from J; bases unmatched to any gene: 8. This CDR3 has 15 residues. Germline V gives CDR1 MNHNS, CDR2 SASEGT. The CDR3 region has the DNA TGTGCCAGCAGTGAATTGGGCAGGGGGCTCAACGAGCAGTACTTC. It is translated as CASSELGRGLNEQYF.

The genes are TRBV1 and TRBJ1-2; the DNA was not used to check the table's D call, TRBD1. TRBV1 is a pseudogene segment. The length of the CDR3 is 16 residues. CDR3 sequence (DNA): TGCACCAGCAGACAAGACAGGGTAGTATTCCACTATGGCTACACCTTC. This codes for CTSRQDRVVFHYGYTF.

This rearrangement joins TRBV6-5 to TRBJ1-5, with D uncertain. This CDR3 comprises 12 residues. Germline V gene data show CDR1 as MNHEY and CDR2 as SVGAGI. V lost 11 bases and J 3 bases, leaving 11 bases between the germline ends. The CDR3 DNA reads TGTGCCGGGTCGGGGAACAATCAGCCCCAGCATTTT. Protein product: CAGSGNNQPQHF.

V and J are TRBV7-9 and TRBJ2-1, with 10 bases identical to TRBD2. V was clipped by 7 bases and J by 7 bases; unmatched bases: 7. Per the germline V gene, CDR1 is SEHNR and CDR2 is FQNEAQ (reference sequence). The CDR3 runs to 14 residues. Written as DNA, the CDR3 is TGTGCCAGCACCCCTAGCGGGAGCGCTAATGAGCAGTTCTTC. It yields the protein CASTPSGSANEQFF.

The J gene is TRBJ1-4, the V gene TRBV10-3; 7 bases fit TRBD1. Germline V gives CDR1 ENHRY, CDR2 SYGVKD. This CDR3 has 14 residues. V shed 1 base, J shed 6 bases, and the junction held 2 bases outside the gene matches. CDR3 in DNA: TGTGCCATCAGTGAGTTTGGACAGGATGAAAAACTGTTTTTT. It specifies CAISEFGQDEKLFF.

The V and J genes are TRBV15 and TRBJ2-3, with D possibly TRBD1 on 6 matching bases. V gave up 3 bases and J gave up 5 bases, with 12 bases separating them. This CDR3 comprises 14 residues. Germline V gives CDR1 LNHNV, CDR2 YYDKDF (reference sequence). CDR3 coding DNA: TGTGCCACCAGCAGCGGACAGCCGATAGATACGCAGTATTTT. The encoded protein is CATSSGQPIDTQYF.

The chain employs TRBV28 and TRBJ2-1; D remains unclear. This CDR3 is 13 amino acids long. V lost 1 base to trimming and J lost 9 bases, with 10 bases between them. Germline lookup yields CDR1 MDHEN and CDR2 SYDVKM. The CDR3 loop reads CASSLLSRFEQFF. CDR3 DNA: TGTGCCAGCAGTTTATTATCGAGATTTGAGCAGTTCTTC.

The chain couples TRBV5-1 to TRBJ2-2; the D is unclear. The CDR3 loop spans 13 amino acids. V lost 2 bases and J 4 bases, leaving 6 bases between the germline ends. Germline-derived CDR1 and CDR2 are SGHRS and YFSETQ. As DNA, the CDR3 is TGCGCCAGCAGCTTACAAGTCACCGGGGAGCTGTTTTTT. Translated, it gives CASSLQVTGELFF.

This chain joins TRBV7-3 and TRBJ2-3, with 7 bases aligning to TRBD1. The CDR3 loop spans 14 amino acids. Germline CDR1 and CDR2: SGHTA and FQGTGA. With V trimmed by 4 bases and J by 4 bases, 5 bases remained unmatched. DNA of the CDR3: TGTGCCAGCAGCTCTGACAGGGTGGCAGATACGCAGTATTTT. Translated, it gives CASSSDRVADTQYF.

In DNA, the CDR3 is TGTGCCAGCTCACACGAGCGGGGGGAGGCCTATGGCTACACCTTC. It encodes CASSHERGEAYGYTF. The gene calls are TRBV18 and TRBJ1-2; a possible D gene is TRBD1 (5 bases). Between the trimmed V and J ends, which lost 4 bases and 4 bases, there was a span of 16 bases. The CDR3 is made up of 15 amino acids. The germline V gene encodes CDR1 KGHSH and CDR2 LQKENI.

DNA of the CDR3: TGTGCCAGCAGCCGGGGGACGGGGACAGGGGATGAAAAACTGTTTTTT. It specifies CASSRGTGTGDEKLFF. The chain links TRBV9 to TRBJ1-4; TRBD1 matches at 10 bases. V gave up 4 bases and J gave up 6 bases; unmatched junction bases: 9. Germline CDR1 and CDR2: SGDLS and YYNGEE. The CDR3 has 16 residues.

In its sample, this clone was seen a few times. The chain recombines TRBV5-1 with TRBJ2-1; unclear D gene. The CDR3 runs to 17 residues. Per the germline V gene, CDR1 is SGHRS and CDR2 is YFSETQ. V lost 2 bases to trimming and J lost 0 bases, with 15 bases between them. Here the CDR3 reads CASSFGGPQSSYNEQFF. CDR3 bases: TGCGCCAGCAGCTTCGGTGGGCCACAAAGCTCCTACAATGAGCAGTTCTTC.

The V and J genes are TRBV5-6 and TRBJ2-7, with D possibly being TRBD2 (5 bases). This CDR3 comprises 12 residues. Trimming pared 1 base from V and 6 bases from J, leaving 8 bases between. Germline CDR1 is SGHDT and CDR2 is YYEEEE. CDR3 bases: TGTGCCAGCAGCTTGAGGCGGGCCGAGCAGTACTTC. It is translated as CASSLRRAEQYF.

This chain joins TRBV21-1 and TRBJ2-7; TRBD1 is taken as the D call from the table, unchecked against the DNA. TRBV21-1 is deemed a pseudogene. The CDR3 is 15 amino acids. CDR3 sequence: CASSPRDSSTYEQYF. CDR3 sequence (DNA): TGTGCCAGCAGCCCGCGGGACAGCTCCACCTACGAGCAGTACTTC.

The chain links TRBV28 to TRBJ2-7, with D maybe TRBD1 (5 bases). This CDR3 is built from 15 residues. The germline gives CDR1 MDHEN, CDR2 SYDVKM. Trimming pared 6 bases from V and 3 bases from J, leaving 18 bases between. CDR3 protein: CASSSGSAGFYEQYF. CDR3 nucleotide sequence: TGTGCCAGCAGCTCAGGGTCGGCAGGATTCTACGAGCAGTACTTC. Full variable domain (remainder filled in from reference TRBV28 and TRBJ2-7): DVKVTQSSRYLVKRTGEKVFLECVQDMDHENMFWYRQDPGLGLRLIYFSYDVKMKEKGDIPEGYSVSREKKERFSLILESASTNQTSMYLCASSSGSAGFYEQYFGPGTRLTVT.

Turning to this clone: Different DNA sequences within this sample yield the same CDR3. DNA for the CDR3: TGTGCCAGCTCACCAAGGGGGGGCAGGAACACTGAAGCTTTCTTT. Protein sequence: CASSPRGGRNTEAFF. The chain recombines TRBV18 with TRBJ1-1, with D perhaps TRBD1 (6 bases). The CDR3 covers 15 residues. CDR1 and CDR2 from the germline V gene are KGHSH and LQKENI. Trimming pared 2 bases from V and 1 base from J, leaving 11 bases between. The complete variable domain, with remaining parts taken from reference TRBV18 and TRBJ1-1, reads NAGVMQNPRHLVRRRGQEARLRCSPMKGHSHVYWYRQLPEEGLKFMVYLQKENIIDESGMPKERFSAEFPKEGPSILRIQQVVRGDSAAYFCASSPRGGRNTEAFFGQGTRLTVV.

The genes are TRBV4-1 and TRBJ1-5; 7 nucleotides agree with TRBD1. J lost 5 bases, V lost 4 bases, and 8 bases had no gene match. The CDR3 has 15 residues. Germline CDR1 is MGHRA and CDR2 is YSYEKL. The CDR3: CASSLRQGADQPQHF. For the CDR3, the DNA is TGCGCCAGCAGCCTCAGACAGGGAGCCGATCAGCCCCAGCATTTT.

The chain is built from TRBV5-1 and TRBJ2-2; possibly TRBD1 for D (5 bases). Germline lookup yields CDR1 SGHRS and CDR2 YFSETQ. The CDR3 has 15 residues. Trimming pared 3 bases from V and 6 bases from J, leaving 15 bases between. The CDR3 reads CASSYDSLGSGELFF. CDR3 nucleotides: TGCGCCAGCAGCTACGACAGTCTTGGCTCCGGGGAGCTGTTTTTT.